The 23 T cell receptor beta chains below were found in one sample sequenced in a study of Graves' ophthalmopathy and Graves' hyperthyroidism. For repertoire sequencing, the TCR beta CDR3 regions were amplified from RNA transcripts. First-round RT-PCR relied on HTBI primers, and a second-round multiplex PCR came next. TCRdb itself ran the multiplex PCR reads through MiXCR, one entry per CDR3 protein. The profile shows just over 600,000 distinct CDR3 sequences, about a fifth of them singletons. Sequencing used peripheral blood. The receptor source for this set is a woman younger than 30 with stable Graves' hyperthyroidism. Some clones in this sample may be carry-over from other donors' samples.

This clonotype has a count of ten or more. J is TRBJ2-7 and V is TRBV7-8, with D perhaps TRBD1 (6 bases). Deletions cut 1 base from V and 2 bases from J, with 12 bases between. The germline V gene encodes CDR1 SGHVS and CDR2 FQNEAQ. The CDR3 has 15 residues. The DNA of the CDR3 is TGTGCCAGCAGCTTAGGAACCGGGACAACCTACGAGCAGTACTTC. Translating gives CASSLGTGTTYEQYF.

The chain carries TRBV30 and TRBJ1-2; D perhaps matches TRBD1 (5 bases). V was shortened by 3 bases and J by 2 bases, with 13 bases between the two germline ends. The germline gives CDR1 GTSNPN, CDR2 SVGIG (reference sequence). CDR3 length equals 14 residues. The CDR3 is CAWRTGLPNYGYTF. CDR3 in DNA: TGTGCCTGGAGGACGGGACTCCCCAACTATGGCTACACCTTC.

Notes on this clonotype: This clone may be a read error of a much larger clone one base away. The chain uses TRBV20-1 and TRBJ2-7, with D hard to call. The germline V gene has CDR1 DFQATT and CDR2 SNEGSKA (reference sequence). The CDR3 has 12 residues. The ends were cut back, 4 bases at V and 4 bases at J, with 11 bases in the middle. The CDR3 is CSAIMGLYEQYF. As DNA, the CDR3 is TGCAGTGCTATAATGGGCTTATACGAGCAGTACTTC.

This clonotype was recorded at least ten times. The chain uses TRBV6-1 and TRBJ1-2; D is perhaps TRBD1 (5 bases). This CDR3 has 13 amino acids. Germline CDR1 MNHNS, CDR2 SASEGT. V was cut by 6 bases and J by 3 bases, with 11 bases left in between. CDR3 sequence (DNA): TGTGCCAGCAGCGATAGGGACGACTATGGCTACACCTTC. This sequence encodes CASSDRDDYGYTF.

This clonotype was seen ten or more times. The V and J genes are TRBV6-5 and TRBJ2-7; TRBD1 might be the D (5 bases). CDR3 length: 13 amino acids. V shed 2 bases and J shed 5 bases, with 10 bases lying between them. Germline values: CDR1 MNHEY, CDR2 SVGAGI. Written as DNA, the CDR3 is TGTGCCAGCAGTTACGGGCAGGGTAACGAGCAGTACTTC. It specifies CASSYGQGNEQYF.

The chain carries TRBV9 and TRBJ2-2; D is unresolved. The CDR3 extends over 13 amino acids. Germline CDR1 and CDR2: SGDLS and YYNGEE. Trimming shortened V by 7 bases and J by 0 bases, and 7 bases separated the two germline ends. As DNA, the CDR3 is TGTGCCAGCTCAGCTGCGAACACCGGGGAGCTGTTTTTT. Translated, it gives CASSAANTGELFF.

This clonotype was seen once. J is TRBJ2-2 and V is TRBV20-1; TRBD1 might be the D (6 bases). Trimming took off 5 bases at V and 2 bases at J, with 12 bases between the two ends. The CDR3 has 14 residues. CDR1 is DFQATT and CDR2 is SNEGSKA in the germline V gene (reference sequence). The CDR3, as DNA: TGCAGTGCTGCAGGGGCCCTCAACACCGGGGAGCTGTTTTTT. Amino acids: CSAAGALNTGELFF.

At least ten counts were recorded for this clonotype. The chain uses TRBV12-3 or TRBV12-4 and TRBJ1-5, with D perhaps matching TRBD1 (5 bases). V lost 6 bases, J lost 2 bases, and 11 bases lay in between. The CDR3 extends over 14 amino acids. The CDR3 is CASSYDRGNQPQHF. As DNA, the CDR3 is TGTGCCAGCAGCTACGACAGAGGCAATCAGCCCCAGCATTTT.

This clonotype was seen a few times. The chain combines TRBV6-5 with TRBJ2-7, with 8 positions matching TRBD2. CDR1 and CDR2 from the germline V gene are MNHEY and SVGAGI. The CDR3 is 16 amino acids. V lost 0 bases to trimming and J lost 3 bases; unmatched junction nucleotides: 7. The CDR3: CASSYSASGGIYEQYF. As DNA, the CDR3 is TGTGCCAGCAGTTACTCGGCGAGCGGGGGAATCTACGAGCAGTACTTC.

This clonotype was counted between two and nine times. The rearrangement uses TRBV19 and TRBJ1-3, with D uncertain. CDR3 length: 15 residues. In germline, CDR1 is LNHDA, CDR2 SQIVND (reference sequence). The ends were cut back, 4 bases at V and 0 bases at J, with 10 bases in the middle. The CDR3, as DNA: TGTGCCAGTAGTACGTACCGGAGCTCTGGAAACACCATATATTTT. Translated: CASSTYRSSGNTIYF.

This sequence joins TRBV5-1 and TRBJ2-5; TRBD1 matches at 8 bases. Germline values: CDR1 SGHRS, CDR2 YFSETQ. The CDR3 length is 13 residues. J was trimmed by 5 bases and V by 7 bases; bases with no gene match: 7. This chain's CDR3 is CASARDRMETQYF. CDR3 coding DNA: TGCGCCAGCGCTCGGGACAGGATGGAGACCCAGTACTTC.

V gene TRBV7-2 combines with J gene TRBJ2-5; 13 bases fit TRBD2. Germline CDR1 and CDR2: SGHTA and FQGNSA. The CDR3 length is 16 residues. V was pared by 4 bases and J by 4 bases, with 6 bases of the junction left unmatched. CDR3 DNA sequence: TGTGCCAGCAGCTATGGACTAGCGGGGGCTCTAGAGACCCAGTACTTC. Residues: CASSYGLAGALETQYF.

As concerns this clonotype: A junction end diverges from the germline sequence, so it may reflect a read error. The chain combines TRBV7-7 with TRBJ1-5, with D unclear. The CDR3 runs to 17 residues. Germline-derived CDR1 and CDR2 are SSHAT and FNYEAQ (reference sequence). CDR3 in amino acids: CASSLRERADSNQPQHF. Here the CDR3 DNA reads TGTGCTAGCAGCCTACGGGAGCGGGCTGATAGCAATCAGCCCCAGCATTTT.

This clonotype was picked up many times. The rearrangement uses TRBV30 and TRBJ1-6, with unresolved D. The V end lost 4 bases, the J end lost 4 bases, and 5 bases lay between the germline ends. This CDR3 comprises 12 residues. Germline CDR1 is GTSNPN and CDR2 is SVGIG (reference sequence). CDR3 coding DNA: TGTGCCTGGACAGTTTATAATTCACCCCTCCACTTT. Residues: CAWTVYNSPLHF. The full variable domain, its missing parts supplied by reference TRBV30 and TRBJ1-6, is SQTIHQWPATLVQPVGSPLSLECTVEGTSNPNLYWYRQAAGRGLQLLFYSVGIGQISSEVPQNLSASRPQDRQFILSSKKLLLSDSGFYLCAWTVYNSPLHFGNGTRLTVT.

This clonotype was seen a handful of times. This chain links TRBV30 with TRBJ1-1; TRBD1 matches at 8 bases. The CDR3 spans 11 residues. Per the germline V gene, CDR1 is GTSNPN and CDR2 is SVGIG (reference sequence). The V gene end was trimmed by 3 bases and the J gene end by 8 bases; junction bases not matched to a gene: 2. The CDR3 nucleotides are TGTGCCTGGAGGGACAGGGAAGAAGCTTTCTTT. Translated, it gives CAWRDREEAFF.

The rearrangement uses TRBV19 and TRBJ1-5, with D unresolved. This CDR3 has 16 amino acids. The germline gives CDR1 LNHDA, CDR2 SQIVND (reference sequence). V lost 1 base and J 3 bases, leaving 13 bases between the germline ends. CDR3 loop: CASSIGAGDYNQPQHF. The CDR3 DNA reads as TGTGCCAGTAGTATAGGAGCAGGCGACTACAATCAGCCCCAGCATTTT.

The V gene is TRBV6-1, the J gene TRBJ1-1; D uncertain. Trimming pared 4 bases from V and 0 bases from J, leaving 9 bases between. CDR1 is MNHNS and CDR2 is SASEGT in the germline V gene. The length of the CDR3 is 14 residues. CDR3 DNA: TGTGCCAGCAGTGTAGAACCCTTGAACACTGAAGCTTTCTTT. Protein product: CASSVEPLNTEAFF.

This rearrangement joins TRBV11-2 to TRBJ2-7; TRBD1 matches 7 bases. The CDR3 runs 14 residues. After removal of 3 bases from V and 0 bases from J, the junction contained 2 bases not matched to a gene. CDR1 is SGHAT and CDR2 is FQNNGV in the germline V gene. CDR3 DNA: TGTGCCAGCAGCTTCCACAGGGGCTCCTACGAGCAGTACTTC. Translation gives CASSFHRGSYEQYF.

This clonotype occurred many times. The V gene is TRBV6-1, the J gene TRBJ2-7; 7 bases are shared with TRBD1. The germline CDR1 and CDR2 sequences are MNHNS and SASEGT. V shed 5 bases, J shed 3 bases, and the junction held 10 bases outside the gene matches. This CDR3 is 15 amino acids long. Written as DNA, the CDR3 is TGTGCCAGCAGTCCCCGAAGGGGGCGAGGCTACGAGCAGTACTTC. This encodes CASSPRRGRGYEQYF.

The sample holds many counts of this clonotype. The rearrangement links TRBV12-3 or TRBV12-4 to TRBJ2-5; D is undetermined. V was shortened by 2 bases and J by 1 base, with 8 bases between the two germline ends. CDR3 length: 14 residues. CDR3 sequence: CASSLNPSQETQYF. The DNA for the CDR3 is TGTGCCAGCAGTTTAAACCCTAGCCAAGAGACCCAGTACTTC.

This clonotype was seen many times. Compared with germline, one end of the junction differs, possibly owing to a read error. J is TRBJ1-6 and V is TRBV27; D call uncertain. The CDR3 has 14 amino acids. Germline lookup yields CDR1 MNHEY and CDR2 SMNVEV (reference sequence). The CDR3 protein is CTSSSAGGNSPLHF. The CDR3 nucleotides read TGTACCAGCAGTTCTGCAGGTGGTAATTCACCCCTCCACTTT.

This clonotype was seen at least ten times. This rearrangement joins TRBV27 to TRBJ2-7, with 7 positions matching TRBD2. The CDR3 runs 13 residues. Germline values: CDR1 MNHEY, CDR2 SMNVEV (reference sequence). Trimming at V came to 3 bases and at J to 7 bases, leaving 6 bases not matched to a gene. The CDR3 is CASSLGGTVEQYF. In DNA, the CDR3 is TGTGCCAGCAGTTTGGGAGGGACGGTGGAGCAGTACTTC.

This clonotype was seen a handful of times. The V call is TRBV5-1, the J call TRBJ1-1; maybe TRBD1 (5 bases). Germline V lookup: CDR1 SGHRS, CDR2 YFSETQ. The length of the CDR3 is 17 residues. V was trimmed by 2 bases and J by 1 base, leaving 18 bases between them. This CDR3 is CASSFVGASVPNTEAFF. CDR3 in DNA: TGCGCCAGCAGCTTTGTAGGGGCCAGCGTTCCGAACACTGAAGCTTTCTTT.